This TCR beta chain is from a study of T cells in Graves' hyperthyroidism and ophthalmopathy. The CDR3 sequence is 15 residues long. J gave up 3 bases and V 4 bases, and 2 bases lay outside the gene matches. Germline V lookup: CDR1 SEHNR, CDR2 FQNEAQ (reference sequence). TCR beta CDR3 region amplification was performed from RNA transcripts. In the first-round RT-PCR of the TCR CDR3, the HTBI primer set was used. TCRdb used MiXCR to reprocess the multiplex PCR reads, holding one entry per CDR3 protein. The sample contains about 600,000 distinct CDR3 sequences, over 12% of which appear only once. This clonotype has ten or more counts. Its cognate antigen is unknown. On the basis of clinical symptoms, serum thyroxine and TRAb, thyroid ultrasound and orbital computed tomography, diagnoses were made. Study-level results: Patients with ophthalmopathy were separated from those with stable hyperthyroidism by a 13 V-J model. Ophthalmopathy prediction by the model preceded onset by a median roughly 6 months.

Material: blood. The source of this sequence is a woman aged 18 to 35 with Graves' ophthalmopathy. The chain is built from TRBV7-9 and TRBJ2-3, with 12 nucleotides matching TRBD2. The CDR3 DNA is TGTGCCAGCAGCTCGACTAGCGGGAGAACAGATACGCAGTATTTT. This translates into CASSSTSGRTDTQYF.